This record concerns one T cell receptor beta chain sequence. Its antigen remains unidentified. No base qualities exist here, and no much larger clone lies one base off it. In light of the paper, this sample's treatment or condition label describes: 19 received Ad26.COV2.S at low or high dose, single or two shots; 5 received placebo; per-sample allocation not given. For vaccine and placebo recipients, the sequenced repertoires came from samples collected on day 63 after the first injection. Cohort 1b enrolled 20 to 30 adults aged 18-55 years at a single site in Boston, USA, between 29 July and 7 August 2020. Ad26.COV2.S consisted of a replication-incompetent adenovirus type 26 vector by which a prefusion-stabilized SARS-CoV-2 spike protein from the original Wuhan strain was expressed. The record originates from a study of Ad26.COV2.S vaccination and SARS-CoV-2 variants listed by TCRdb under 2021. Describing the broader study: Donors in the vaccine arm were drawn from COV1001, a multicentre, randomized, double-blind, placebo-controlled phase I-IIa trial testing Ad26.COV2.S in healthy adults. The TCR-sequenced set comprised around 30 samples: around 20 Ad26.COV2.S vaccine recipients, 5 placebo recipients and 8 SARS-CoV-2 convalescent individuals. Trial participants were randomized into five groups of five: low-dose or high-dose Ad26.COV2.S given once or twice, or placebo on both occasions. Sequencing of the TCRbeta repertoire served to evaluate the specificity and breadth of SARS-CoV-2-reactive T cell receptors following Ad26.COV2.S vaccination. Blinding of investigators to trial group allocation was maintained during experiments and outcome assessment. Ad26.COV2.S was administered intramuscularly at a dose of 5x10^10 or 1x10^11 viral particles, either as one shot or as two shots given 56 days apart.

The CDR3 measures 18 amino acids from cysteine to phenylalanine. Left in the record is the CDR3 DNA by itself, 54 bases read in frame from the first base. Based on the germline V gene (reference sequence), the CDR1 and CDR2 sequences are SEHNR and FQNEAQ. V loses 5 bases, J loses 0 bases, and the germline ends lie 23 bases apart. The immunoSEQ Assay was the method used to sequence TCRbeta CDR3 regions. After extraction, genomic DNA underwent amplification by bias-controlled multiplex PCR, followed by high-throughput sequencing. As for the original processing: Collapsing and filtering of sequences were performed to quantify the absolute abundance of each unique TCRbeta CDR3 region. T cell fraction was estimated by normalizing TCRbeta template counts to usable DNA, with usable DNA measured through amplification of reference genes found in all nucleated cells. Repertoire TCRs were annotated as SARS-CoV-2-specific by exact matching of V gene, CDR3 amino acid sequence and J gene to a known reactive TCR set. The reference SARS-CoV-2 TCR set came from MIRA and was filtered for enrichment in COVID-19-positive ImmuneCODE repertoires, removing public or cross-reactive TCRs. Using the MIRA antigens, annotated TCRs were further analysed by specific ORF or by position within an ORF. Breadth was defined as the number of annotated unique rearrangements divided by the total number of unique productive rearrangements, and depth was defined as the summed frequency of the annotated unique rearrangements. Two-sided Wilcoxon rank-sum tests were used to compare TCR breadth between groups. Entries here come from immuneACCESS through TCRdb and include only in-frame sequences with V and J called. Some clones fail to appear in such tables; in the studies checked, an unresolved V gene covers under half of the shortfall, and the cause of the remainder is unknown. For V, J and clone size, that table is used; D and trimming come from the DNA. The sample table records approximately 400,000 clones; 70% to 90% of these occur just once. Clones ranked in the top ten supply 3.3% of the sample.

The study at large found these results: Spike-specific TCR breadth was higher in Ad26.COV2.S recipients than in placebo recipients (P = 0.0014). After vaccination, spike-specific CD8+ and CD4+ T cell responses were reported to show substantial breadth. The study was not powered to compare responses between vaccine doses or regimens. Comparable non-spike TCR breadth was observed between vaccine and placebo recipients, consistent with only spike being contained in the vaccine. The authors noted that total T cell responses may have been underestimated by the TCR breadth and depth analyses.

The starting material was peripheral blood, obtained in a trial of Ad26.COV2.S vaccine versus placebo. The chain is assembled from TRBV7-9 and TRBJ2-7; TRBD2 could be the D gene, as 7 bases match. This receptor was taken from a person between 18 and 65 years old who received the Ad26.COV2.S COVID-19 vaccine or a placebo. The DNA sequence is given as TGTGCCAGCAGCCTCCCCCCGGGGGGCGGGGTGAGCTCCTACGAGCAGTACTTC. Its protein reads: CASSLPPGGGVSSYEQYF.